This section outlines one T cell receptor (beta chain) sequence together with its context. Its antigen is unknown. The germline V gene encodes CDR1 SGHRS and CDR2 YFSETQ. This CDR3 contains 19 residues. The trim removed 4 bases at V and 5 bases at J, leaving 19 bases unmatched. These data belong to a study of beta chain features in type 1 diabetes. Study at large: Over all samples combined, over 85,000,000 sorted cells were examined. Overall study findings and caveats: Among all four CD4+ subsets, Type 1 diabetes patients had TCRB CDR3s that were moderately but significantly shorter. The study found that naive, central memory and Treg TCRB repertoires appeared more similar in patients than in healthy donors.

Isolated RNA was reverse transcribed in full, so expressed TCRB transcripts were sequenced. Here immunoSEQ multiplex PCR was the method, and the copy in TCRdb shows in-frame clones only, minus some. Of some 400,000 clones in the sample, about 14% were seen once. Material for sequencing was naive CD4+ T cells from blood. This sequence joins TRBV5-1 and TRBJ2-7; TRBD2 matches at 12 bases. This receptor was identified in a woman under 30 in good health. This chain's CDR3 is CASSPGTSGPTSRGHEQYF. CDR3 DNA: TGCGCCAGCAGCCCCGGGACTAGCGGGCCCACCTCGAGAGGACACGAGCAGTACTTC.